The rows below give T cell receptor beta chains drawn from one sample of a study of cytomegalovirus exposure and HLA in healthy donors. Sequencing used immunoSEQ multiplex PCR; TCRdb keeps in-frame clones, though not all of them. The data contain about 170,000 clones, 75% to 90% of them singletons. Sequencing was carried out using PBMCs. These TCRs come from a male donor in good health and CMV-seronegative. CDR3s include the opening cysteine and the closing phenylalanine or tryptophan. The order of the fields is D gene, V gene, J gene, clone size, CDR3 protein, CDR3 DNA. A D gene is named only where the DNA matches it firmly. A row's size may be missing; if present it is once, few, many or a size class.

d_gene: -
v_gene: TRBV5-4
j_gene: TRBJ2-5
abundance: -
CDR3aa: CASSLRSGRGETQYF
CDR3nt: TGTGCCAGCAGCTTGAGGTCGGGCAGGGGAGAGACCCAGTACTTC

d_gene: TRBD1
v_gene: TRBV5-5
j_gene: TRBJ1-6
abundance: -
CDR3aa: CASSWTGDNSPLHF
CDR3nt: TGTGCCAGCAGCTGGACAGGGGATAATTCACCCCTCCACTTT

d_gene: TRBD1
v_gene: TRBV6-1
j_gene: TRBJ1-1
abundance: -
CDR3aa: CASSEQGASTEAFF
CDR3nt: TGTGCCAGCAGTGAACAGGGGGCAAGCACTGAAGCTTTCTTT

d_gene: TRBD1
v_gene: TRBV18
j_gene: TRBJ1-2
abundance: -
CDR3aa: CASSPWDRDAGGYTF
CDR3nt: TGTGCCAGCTCACCGTGGGACAGGGACGCCGGGGGCTACACCTTC

d_gene: TRBD1
v_gene: TRBV2
j_gene: TRBJ1-1
abundance: -
CDR3aa: CASQEPGQRNTEAFF
CDR3nt: TGTGCCAGTCAAGAACCGGGACAGCGGAACACTGAAGCTTTCTTT

d_gene: TRBD1
v_gene: TRBV19
j_gene: TRBJ1-5
abundance: -
CDR3aa: CASSQGADQPQHF
CDR3nt: TGTGCCAGTAGCCAGGGGGCTGATCAGCCCCAGCATTTT

d_gene: TRBD2
v_gene: TRBV11-2
j_gene: TRBJ2-1
abundance: -
CDR3aa: CASSLNPPGAGGGNEQFF
CDR3nt: TGTGCCAGCAGCTTAAATCCTCCCGGGGCGGGGGGAGGCAATGAGCAGTTCTTC

d_gene: -
v_gene: TRBV13
j_gene: TRBJ2-2
abundance: once
CDR3aa: CASSFGGPGELFF
CDR3nt: TGTGCCAGCAGCTTCGGAGGGCCCGGGGAGCTGTTTTTT

d_gene: -
v_gene: TRBV19
j_gene: TRBJ2-1
abundance: -
CDR3aa: CASRETGFGGNEQFF
CDR3nt: TGTGCCAGTAGGGAAACAGGGTTCGGTGGCAATGAGCAGTTCTTC

d_gene: -
v_gene: TRBV5-6
j_gene: TRBJ1-5
abundance: -
CDR3aa: CASSLQGIQPQHF
CDR3nt: TGTGCCAGCAGCTTACAGGGAATTCAGCCCCAGCATTTT

d_gene: -
v_gene: TRBV5-1
j_gene: TRBJ2-3
abundance: few
CDR3aa: CASSLGSFRTDTQYF
CDR3nt: TGCGCCAGCAGCTTGGGTTCTTTCCGCACAGATACGCAGTATTTT

d_gene: TRBD2
v_gene: TRBV5-6
j_gene: TRBJ2-5
abundance: few
CDR3aa: CASSFRLAGAGETQYF
CDR3nt: TGTGCCAGCAGCTTCCGACTAGCGGGGGCTGGAGAGACCCAGTACTTC

d_gene: TRBD1
v_gene: TRBV7-2
j_gene: TRBJ1-2
abundance: -
CDR3aa: CASNQRQGSYTF
CDR3nt: TGTGCCAGCAACCAAAGACAGGGTAGCTACACCTTC

d_gene: -
v_gene: TRBV11-2
j_gene: TRBJ2-1
abundance: -
CDR3aa: CASSIYSDEQFF
CDR3nt: TGTGCCAGCAGCATATACTCGGATGAGCAGTTCTTC

d_gene: -
v_gene: TRBV7-8
j_gene: TRBJ2-1
abundance: -
CDR3aa: CASSGSTLGSSYNEQFF
CDR3nt: TGTGCCAGCAGCGGATCCACCCTAGGAAGCTCCTACAATGAGCAGTTCTTC

d_gene: -
v_gene: TRBV5-5
j_gene: TRBJ1-1
abundance: -
CDR3aa: CASSFLARNTEAFF
CDR3nt: TGTGCCAGCAGCTTTTTAGCTAGGAACACTGAAGCTTTCTTT

d_gene: TRBD2
v_gene: TRBV12-5
j_gene: TRBJ2-3
abundance: few
CDR3aa: CASGPGTMRGTQYF
CDR3nt: TGTGCTAGTGGTCCCGGGACTATGAGGGGTACGCAGTATTTT

d_gene: -
v_gene: TRBV7-9
j_gene: TRBJ1-5
abundance: -
CDR3aa: CASSLGQGNQPQHF
CDR3nt: TGTGCCAGCAGCTTAGGGCAGGGGAACCAGCCCCAGCATTTT

d_gene: TRBD2
v_gene: TRBV7-9
j_gene: TRBJ2-1
abundance: -
CDR3aa: CASSRASGGVGSYNEQFF
CDR3nt: TGTGCCAGCAGCCGGGCTAGCGGGGGGGTAGGGTCCTACAATGAGCAGTTCTTC

d_gene: -
v_gene: TRBV20-1
j_gene: TRBJ2-7
abundance: -
CDR3aa: CSASWETGQYF
CDR3nt: TGCAGTGCTAGTTGGGAGACAGGGCAGTACTTC

d_gene: TRBD1
v_gene: TRBV5-1
j_gene: TRBJ1-6
abundance: few
CDR3aa: CASSLGGQVGRHSPLHF
CDR3nt: TGCGCCAGCAGCTTGGGGGGACAGGTTGGCCGACATTCACCCCTCCACTTT

d_gene: TRBD1
v_gene: TRBV6-5
j_gene: TRBJ2-7
abundance: -
CDR3aa: CASSSRDRAIYEQYF
CDR3nt: TGTGCCAGCAGTAGCCGGGACAGGGCCATCTACGAGCAGTACTTC

d_gene: TRBD2
v_gene: TRBV27
j_gene: TRBJ2-1
abundance: -
CDR3aa: CASSLWSQRGPHEQFF
CDR3nt: TGTGCCAGCAGTTTATGGTCCCAGCGGGGACCCCATGAGCAGTTCTTC

d_gene: TRBD1
v_gene: TRBV11-1
j_gene: TRBJ2-5
abundance: -
CDR3aa: CASSRTGDKETQYF
CDR3nt: TGTGCCAGCAGCCGGACAGGGGACAAAGAGACCCAGTACTTC

d_gene: TRBD2
v_gene: TRBV11-2
j_gene: TRBJ2-1
abundance: -
CDR3aa: CASSLVVGGGNEQFF
CDR3nt: TGTGCCAGCAGCTTAGTAGTCGGCGGGGGCAATGAGCAGTTCTTC

d_gene: TRBD1
v_gene: TRBV30
j_gene: TRBJ1-2
abundance: -
CDR3aa: CAWSAGQGNYGYTF
CDR3nt: TGTGCCTGGAGTGCTGGACAGGGGAACTATGGCTACACCTTC

d_gene: TRBD1
v_gene: TRBV5-1
j_gene: TRBJ1-6
abundance: few
CDR3aa: CASRATGGPNSPLHF
CDR3nt: TGCGCCAGCAGAGCGACAGGGGGCCCTAATTCACCCCTCCACTTT

d_gene: TRBD2
v_gene: TRBV6-1
j_gene: TRBJ2-1
abundance: -
CDR3aa: CASRLAGGGNEQFF
CDR3nt: TGTGCCAGCAGACTAGCGGGGGGCGGTAATGAGCAGTTCTTC

d_gene: -
v_gene: TRBV9
j_gene: TRBJ1-4
abundance: few
CDR3aa: CASSPHSHSANEKLFF
CDR3nt: TGTGCCAGCAGCCCCCACAGCCATTCAGCTAATGAAAAACTGTTTTTT

d_gene: -
v_gene: TRBV5-4
j_gene: TRBJ2-3
abundance: -
CDR3aa: CASSLDSGITDTQYF
CDR3nt: TGTGCCAGCAGCTTGGATAGCGGAATCACAGATACGCAGTATTTT

d_gene: -
v_gene: TRBV19
j_gene: TRBJ1-5
abundance: -
CDR3aa: CASSMGAVSNQPQHF
CDR3nt: TGTGCCAGTAGTATGGGGGCAGTGAGCAATCAGCCCCAGCATTTT

d_gene: -
v_gene: TRBV30
j_gene: TRBJ1-2
abundance: -
CDR3aa: CAWSVLGREGGYTF
CDR3nt: TGTGCCTGGAGTGTACTTGGAAGGGAGGGAGGCTACACCTTC

d_gene: -
v_gene: TRBV5-5
j_gene: TRBJ1-2
abundance: -
CDR3aa: CASSFWGRDGYTF
CDR3nt: TGTGCCAGCAGCTTTTGGGGGCGCGATGGCTACACCTTC

d_gene: -
v_gene: TRBV19
j_gene: TRBJ2-6
abundance: -
CDR3aa: CASSITGPGANVLTF
CDR3nt: TGTGCCAGTAGTATAACAGGGCCTGGGGCCAACGTCCTGACTTTC

d_gene: -
v_gene: TRBV6-1
j_gene: TRBJ1-3
abundance: -
CDR3aa: CASFRDSGNTIYF
CDR3nt: TGTGCCAGCTTCCGGGACTCTGGAAACACCATATATTTT

d_gene: TRBD2
v_gene: TRBV6-1
j_gene: TRBJ2-3
abundance: -
CDR3aa: CASSVISGGGTDTQYF
CDR3nt: TGTGCCAGCAGTGTCATCAGCGGGGGTGGCACAGATACGCAGTATTTT

d_gene: -
v_gene: TRBV5-6
j_gene: TRBJ1-1
abundance: -
CDR3aa: CASSFGGPRMNTEAFF
CDR3nt: TGTGCCAGCAGCTTTGGGGGCCCACGTATGAACACTGAAGCTTTCTTT

d_gene: TRBD2
v_gene: TRBV2
j_gene: TRBJ2-2
abundance: few
CDR3aa: CASRRLAGNTGELFF
CDR3nt: TGTGCCAGCAGGAGACTAGCGGGGAACACCGGGGAGCTGTTTTTT

d_gene: TRBD1
v_gene: TRBV6-6
j_gene: TRBJ2-7
abundance: few
CDR3aa: CASSYSADRVYEQYF
CDR3nt: TGTGCCAGCAGTTACTCTGCGGACAGGGTTTACGAGCAGTACTTC

d_gene: TRBD1
v_gene: TRBV5-1
j_gene: TRBJ1-1
abundance: -
CDR3aa: CASSSPGQGKKTEAFF
CDR3nt: TGCGCCAGCAGCTCGCCCGGACAGGGGAAGAAGACTGAAGCTTTCTTT

d_gene: -
v_gene: TRBV11-2
j_gene: TRBJ2-7
abundance: -
CDR3aa: CASSTPQGYEQYF
CDR3nt: TGTGCCAGCAGCACCCCACAGGGCTACGAGCAGTACTTC

d_gene: -
v_gene: TRBV11-1
j_gene: TRBJ2-1
abundance: -
CDR3aa: CASSLALGGRVSNEQFF
CDR3nt: TGTGCCAGCAGCTTAGCTCTTGGGGGCAGGGTAAGCAATGAGCAGTTCTTC

d_gene: -
v_gene: TRBV28
j_gene: TRBJ1-6
abundance: once
CDR3aa: CASSEGLYNSPLHF
CDR3nt: TGTGCCAGCAGTGAGGGTTTGTATAATTCACCCCTCCACTTT

d_gene: -
v_gene: TRBV7-6
j_gene: TRBJ2-1
abundance: few
CDR3aa: CASSLVGTNNEQFF
CDR3nt: TGTGCCAGCAGCTTAGTTGGGACAAACAATGAGCAGTTCTTC

d_gene: TRBD2
v_gene: TRBV5-1
j_gene: TRBJ2-1
abundance: -
CDR3aa: CASSLLTGGSNEQFF
CDR3nt: TGCGCCAGCAGCTTGCTTACGGGGGGGTCCAATGAGCAGTTCTTC

d_gene: -
v_gene: TRBV30
j_gene: TRBJ1-5
abundance: few
CDR3aa: CAWSVRGRGNQPQHF
CDR3nt: TGTGCCTGGAGTGTAAGGGGCCGGGGCAATCAGCCCCAGCATTTT

d_gene: TRBD1
v_gene: TRBV7-2
j_gene: TRBJ1-2
abundance: -
CDR3aa: CASSWSGGRDGGYTF
CDR3nt: TGTGCCAGCAGCTGGTCAGGGGGCAGGGATGGTGGCTACACCTTC

d_gene: -
v_gene: TRBV7-9
j_gene: TRBJ2-3
abundance: -
CDR3aa: CSSSQLETQYF
CDR3nt: TGTTCCAGCAGCCAACTAGAGACGCAGTATTTT

d_gene: TRBD1
v_gene: TRBV4-1
j_gene: TRBJ1-1
abundance: many
CDR3aa: CASSQGQGRNTEAFF
CDR3nt: TGCGCCAGCAGCCAAGGACAGGGAAGGAACACTGAAGCTTTCTTT

d_gene: -
v_gene: TRBV18
j_gene: TRBJ2-5
abundance: -
CDR3aa: CASSRTEQETQYF
CDR3nt: TGTGCCAGCTCGCGAACAGAACAAGAGACCCAGTACTTC

d_gene: -
v_gene: TRBV7-6
j_gene: TRBJ2-5
abundance: -
CDR3aa: CASSLDRQETQYF
CDR3nt: TGTGCCAGCAGCTTGGACAGACAAGAGACCCAGTACTTC